This T cell receptor beta chain derives from a study of cytomegalovirus exposure and HLA in healthy donors. Researchers ran the PCR with 60 Vbeta and 13 Jbeta primers. TCRdb's copy holds only in-frame clones and misses some; the assay was immunoSEQ multiplex PCR. The top ten clones hold roughly 6% of a sample with 85,000 to 95,000 clones, over 55% of them seen once. V lost 8 bases, J lost 0 bases, and 5 bases lay in between. CDR1 MNHEY and CDR2 SVGAGI come from the germline V gene. The CDR3 length is 11 residues. The study's findings and limits: Most TCRs appeared rarely, but some public TCRs recurred in many donors.

Concerning this clone itself: As yet, its antigen is unknown.

The rearrangement uses TRBV6-5 and TRBJ2-7, with unresolved D. Source material: PBMCs. The receptor comes from a woman between 25 and 40 years old in good health and CMV-seronegative. CDR3 protein: CASYSSYEQYF. DNA for the CDR3: TGTGCCAGCTACAGCTCCTACGAGCAGTACTTC.